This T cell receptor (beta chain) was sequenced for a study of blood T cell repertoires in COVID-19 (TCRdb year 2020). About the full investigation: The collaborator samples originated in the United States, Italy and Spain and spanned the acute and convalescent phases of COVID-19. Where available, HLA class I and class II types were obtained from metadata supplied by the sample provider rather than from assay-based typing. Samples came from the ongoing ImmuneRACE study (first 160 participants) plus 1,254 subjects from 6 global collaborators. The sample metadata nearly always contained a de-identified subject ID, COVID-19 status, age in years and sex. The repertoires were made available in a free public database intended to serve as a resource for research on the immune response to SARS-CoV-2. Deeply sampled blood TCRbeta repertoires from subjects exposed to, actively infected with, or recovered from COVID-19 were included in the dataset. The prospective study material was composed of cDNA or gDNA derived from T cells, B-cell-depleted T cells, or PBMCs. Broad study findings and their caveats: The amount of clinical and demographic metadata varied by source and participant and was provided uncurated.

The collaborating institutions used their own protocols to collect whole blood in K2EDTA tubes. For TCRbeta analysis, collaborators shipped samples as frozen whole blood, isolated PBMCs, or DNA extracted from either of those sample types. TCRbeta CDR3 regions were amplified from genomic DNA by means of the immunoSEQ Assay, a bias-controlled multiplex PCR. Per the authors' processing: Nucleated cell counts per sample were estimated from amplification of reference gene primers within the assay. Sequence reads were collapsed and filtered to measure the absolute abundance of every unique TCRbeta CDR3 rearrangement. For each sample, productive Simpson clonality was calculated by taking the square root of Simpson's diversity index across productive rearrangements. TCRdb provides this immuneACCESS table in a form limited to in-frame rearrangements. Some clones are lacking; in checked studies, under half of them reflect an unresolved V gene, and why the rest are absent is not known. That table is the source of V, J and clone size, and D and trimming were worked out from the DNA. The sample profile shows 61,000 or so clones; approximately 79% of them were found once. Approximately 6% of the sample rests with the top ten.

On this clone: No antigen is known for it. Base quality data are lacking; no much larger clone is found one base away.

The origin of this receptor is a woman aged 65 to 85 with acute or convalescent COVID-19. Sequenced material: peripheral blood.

The DNA is TGTGCCAGTAGTCCCTTAGCGGGGGGGCAAACTGGGGCCAACGTCCTGACTTTC. It specifies CASSPLAGGQTGANVLTF. The V and J segments used are TRBV19 and TRBJ2-6, with TRBD2 matching 11 junction bases. V trim: 5 bases; J trim: 2 bases; unmatched bases: 8. The CDR3 holds 18 amino acids from the cysteine to the phenylalanine. The read is trimmed to its CDR3 DNA, 54 bases read in frame from base 1. CDR1 and CDR2 (LNHDA, SQIVND) derive from the germline V gene (reference sequence).